This T cell receptor (beta chain) was retrieved from a study of cytomegalovirus exposure and HLA in healthy donors. Findings and limits, study-wide: Analysis performed later found about 17,000 TCR beta sequences associated with HLA alleles at 0.05 false discovery rate. The analysis excluded some indistinguishable V segments, including TRBV6-2 and TRBV6-3.

The CDR3 consists of 16 residues. Trimming took 6 bases from V and 3 from J; bases not matched to a gene: 6. The germline CDR1 and CDR2 sequences are SGHTA and FQGNSA. Primers: 60 Vbeta forward and 13 Jbeta reverse. Per the original methods: As a later analysis found, there were 80 million or so unique TCR beta chains, of which 8.5 million to 14 million were shared. The method was immunoSEQ multiplex PCR; TCRdb's version includes in-frame clones alone and lacks a portion of them. From that table come the V and J calls and clone size; the DNA was used to work out D and trimming. The sample lists about 43,000 clones, roughly half occurring once. About this clone itself: The antigen remains undetermined.

The genes are TRBV7-2 and TRBJ2-1, with TRBD2 matching over 12 bases. Material for sequencing was PBMCs. This TCR derives from a man between 60 and 75 years old in good health and CMV-seronegative. CDR3 amino acids: CASRFLTSGSYNEQFF. The CDR3 DNA follows: TGTGCCAGCAGGTTCCTGACTAGCGGGAGCTACAATGAGCAGTTCTTC.